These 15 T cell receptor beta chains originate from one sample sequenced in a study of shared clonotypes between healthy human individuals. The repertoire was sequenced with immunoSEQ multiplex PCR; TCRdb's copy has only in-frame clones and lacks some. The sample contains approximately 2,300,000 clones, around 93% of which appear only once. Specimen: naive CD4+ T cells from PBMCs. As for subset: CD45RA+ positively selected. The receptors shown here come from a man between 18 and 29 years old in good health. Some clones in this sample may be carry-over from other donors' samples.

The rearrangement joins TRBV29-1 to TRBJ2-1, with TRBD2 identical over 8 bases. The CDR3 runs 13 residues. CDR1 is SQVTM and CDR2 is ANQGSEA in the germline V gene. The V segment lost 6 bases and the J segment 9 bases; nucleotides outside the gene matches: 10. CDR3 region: CSVSGTSLTEQFF. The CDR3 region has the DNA TGCAGCGTGTCCGGGACTAGTTTAACTGAGCAGTTCTTC.

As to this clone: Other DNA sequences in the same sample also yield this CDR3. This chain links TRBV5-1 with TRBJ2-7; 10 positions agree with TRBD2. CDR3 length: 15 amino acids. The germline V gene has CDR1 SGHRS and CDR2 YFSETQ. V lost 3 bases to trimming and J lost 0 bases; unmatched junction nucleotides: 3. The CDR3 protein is CASSWTSGFSYEQYF. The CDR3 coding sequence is TGCGCCAGCAGCTGGACTAGCGGATTCTCCTACGAGCAGTACTTC.

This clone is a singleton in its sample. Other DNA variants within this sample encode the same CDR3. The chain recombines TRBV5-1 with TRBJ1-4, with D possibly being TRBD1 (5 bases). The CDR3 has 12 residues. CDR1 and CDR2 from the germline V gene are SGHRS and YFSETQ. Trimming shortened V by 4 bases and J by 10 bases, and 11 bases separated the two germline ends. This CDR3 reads CASSSSRGKLFF. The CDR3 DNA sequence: TGCGCCAGCAGCAGCTCTAGGGGAAAACTGTTTTTT. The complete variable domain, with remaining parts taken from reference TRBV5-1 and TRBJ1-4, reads KAGVTQTPRYLIKTRGQQVTLSCSPISGHRSVSWYQQTPGQGLQFLFEYFSETQRNKGNFPGRFSGRQFSNSRSEMNVSTLELGDSALYLCASSSSRGKLFFGSGTQLSVL.

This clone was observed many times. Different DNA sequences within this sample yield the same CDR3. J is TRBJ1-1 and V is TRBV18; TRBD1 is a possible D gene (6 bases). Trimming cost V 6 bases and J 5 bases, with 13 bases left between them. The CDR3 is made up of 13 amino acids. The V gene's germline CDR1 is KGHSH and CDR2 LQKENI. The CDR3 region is CASSSTGNTEAFF. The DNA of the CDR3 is TGTGCCAGCTCCTCAACAGGGAATACTGAAGCTTTCTTT.

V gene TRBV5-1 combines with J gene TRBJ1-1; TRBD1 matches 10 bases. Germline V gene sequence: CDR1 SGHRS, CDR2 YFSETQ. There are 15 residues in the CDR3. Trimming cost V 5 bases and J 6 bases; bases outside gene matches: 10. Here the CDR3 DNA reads TGCGCCAGCAGGACAGGGGGCCAATCGGAGGCTGAAGCTTTCTTT. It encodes CASRTGGQSEAEAFF.

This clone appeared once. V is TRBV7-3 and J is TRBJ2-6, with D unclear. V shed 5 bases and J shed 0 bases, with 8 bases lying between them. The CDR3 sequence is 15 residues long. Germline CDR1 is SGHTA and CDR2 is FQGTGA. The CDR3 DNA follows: TGTGCCAGCAGCCCCGTGACCTCTGGGGCCAACGTCCTGACTTTC. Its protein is CASSPVTSGANVLTF. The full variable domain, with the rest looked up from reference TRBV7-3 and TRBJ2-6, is GAGVSQTPSNKVTEKGKYVELRCDPISGHTALYWYRQSLGQGPEFLIYFQGTGAADDSGLPNDRFFAVRPEGSVSTLKIQRTERGDSAVYLCASSPVTSGANVLTFGAGSRLTVL.

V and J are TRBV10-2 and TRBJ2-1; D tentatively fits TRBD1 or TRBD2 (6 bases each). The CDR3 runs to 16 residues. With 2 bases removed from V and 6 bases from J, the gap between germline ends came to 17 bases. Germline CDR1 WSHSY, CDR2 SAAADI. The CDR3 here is CASSERRGQRLNEQFF. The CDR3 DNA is TGCGCCAGCAGTGAGAGGAGGGGACAACGGCTCAATGAGCAGTTCTTC.

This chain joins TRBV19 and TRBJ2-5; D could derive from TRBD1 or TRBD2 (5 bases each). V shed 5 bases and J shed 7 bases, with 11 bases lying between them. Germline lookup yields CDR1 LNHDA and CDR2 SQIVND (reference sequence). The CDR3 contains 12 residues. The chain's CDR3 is CASSLDTRTQYF. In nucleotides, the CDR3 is TGTGCCAGTAGTCTGGACACTAGGACCCAGTACTTC.

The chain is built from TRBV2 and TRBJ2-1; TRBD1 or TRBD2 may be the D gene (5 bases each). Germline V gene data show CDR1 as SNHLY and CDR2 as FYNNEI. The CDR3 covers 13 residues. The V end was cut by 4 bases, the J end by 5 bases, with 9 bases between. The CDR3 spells CASSGDGNNEQFF. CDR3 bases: TGTGCCAGCAGTGGGGACGGAAACAATGAGCAGTTCTTC.

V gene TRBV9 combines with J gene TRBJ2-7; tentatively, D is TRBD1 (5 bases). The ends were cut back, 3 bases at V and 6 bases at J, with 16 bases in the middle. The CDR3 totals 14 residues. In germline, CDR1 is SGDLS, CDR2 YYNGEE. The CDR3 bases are TGTGCCAGCAGCGACCACTTTTCAGGGCCCGAGCAGTACTTC. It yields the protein CASSDHFSGPEQYF.

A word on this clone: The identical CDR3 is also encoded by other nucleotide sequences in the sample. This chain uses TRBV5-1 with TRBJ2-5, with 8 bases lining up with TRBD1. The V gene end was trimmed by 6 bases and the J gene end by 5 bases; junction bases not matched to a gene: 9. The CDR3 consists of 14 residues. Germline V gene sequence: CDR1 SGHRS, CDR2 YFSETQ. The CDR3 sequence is CASTTGTGGETQYF. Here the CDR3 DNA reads TGCGCCAGCACCACCGGGACAGGAGGGGAGACCCAGTACTTC.

This chain's CDR3 is CASSQVSWNEQFF. CDR3 nucleotide sequence: TGTGCCAGCAGCCAAGTCAGTTGGAATGAGCAGTTCTTC. The chain carries TRBV4-2 and TRBJ2-1; D uncertain. Germline CDR1 reads LGHNA; CDR2 reads YNFKEQ. The V and J ends lost 1 base and 7 bases respectively, with 8 bases between them. The CDR3 extends over 13 amino acids.

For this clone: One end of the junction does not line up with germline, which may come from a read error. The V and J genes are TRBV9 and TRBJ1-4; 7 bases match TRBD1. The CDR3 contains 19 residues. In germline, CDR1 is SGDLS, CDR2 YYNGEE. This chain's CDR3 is CASSASPPGQDPTNEKLFF. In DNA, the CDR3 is TGTGCCAGCAGCGCCTCACCCCCAGGACAGGACCCAACTAATGAAAAGCTGTTTTTT.

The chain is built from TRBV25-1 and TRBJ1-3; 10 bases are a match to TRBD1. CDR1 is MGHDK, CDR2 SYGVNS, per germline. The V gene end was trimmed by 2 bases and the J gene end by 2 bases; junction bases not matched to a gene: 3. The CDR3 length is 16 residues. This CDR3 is CASSEPGTGAGNTIYF. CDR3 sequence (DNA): TGTGCCAGCAGTGAACCCGGGACAGGGGCTGGAAACACCATATATTTT. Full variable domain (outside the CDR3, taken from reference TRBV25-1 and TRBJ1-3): EADIYQTPRYLVIGTGKKITLECSQTMGHDKMYWYQQDPGMELHLIHYSYGVNSTEKGDLSSESTVSRIRTEHFPLTLESARPSHTSQYLCASSEPGTGAGNTIYFGEGSWLTVV.

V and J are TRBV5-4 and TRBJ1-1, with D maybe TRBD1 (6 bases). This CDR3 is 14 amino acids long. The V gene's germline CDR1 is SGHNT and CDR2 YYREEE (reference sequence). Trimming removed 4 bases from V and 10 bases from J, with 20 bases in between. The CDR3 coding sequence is TGTGCCAGCAGCCAAGACCCGACCGGGACACTAGCTTTCTTT. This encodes CASSQDPTGTLAFF.